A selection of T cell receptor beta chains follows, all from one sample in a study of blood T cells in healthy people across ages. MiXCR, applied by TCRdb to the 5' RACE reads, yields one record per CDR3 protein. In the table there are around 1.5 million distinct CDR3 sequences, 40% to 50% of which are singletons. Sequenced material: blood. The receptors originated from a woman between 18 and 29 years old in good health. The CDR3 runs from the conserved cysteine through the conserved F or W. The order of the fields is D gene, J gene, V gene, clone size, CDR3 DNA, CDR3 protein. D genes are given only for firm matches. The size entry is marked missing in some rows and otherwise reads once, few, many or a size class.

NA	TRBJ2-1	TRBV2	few	TGTGCCATCGCTACATTCGGTGTAGCCTATGAGCAGTTCTTC	CAIATFGVAYEQFF
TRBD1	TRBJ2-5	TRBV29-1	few	TGCAGCGTTGCACCAGACAGGGTTGGGGAGACCCAGTACTTC	CSVAPDRVGETQYF
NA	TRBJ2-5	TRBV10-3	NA	TGTGCCATCACAGGGACGGCTTACAATGAGCAGTACTTC	CAITGTAYNEQYF
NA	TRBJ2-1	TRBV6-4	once	TGTGCCAGCAGTGACCTGCCACCCTGCTCCTACAATGAGCAGTTCTTC	CASSDLPPCSYNEQFF
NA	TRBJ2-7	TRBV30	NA	TGTGCCTGGAGGTACAGGGAGGAAGAGCAGTACTTC	CAWRYREEEQYF
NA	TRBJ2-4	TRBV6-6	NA	TGTGCCAACGAACGGACCCGGGAGAACATTCAGTACTTC	CANERTRENIQYF
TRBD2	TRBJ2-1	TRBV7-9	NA	TGTGCCAGCAGCTTACGCCCCGCTCGGGCTAGCGGAAAAACATACAATGAGCAGTTCTTC	CASSLRPARASGKTYNEQFF
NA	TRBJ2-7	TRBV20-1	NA	TGCAGTGCTAGAGGGCGGAGTACCCAGGGTTTTAAGCAGTACTTC	CSARGRSTQGFKQYF
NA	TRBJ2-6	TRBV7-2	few	TGTGCCAGCAGCCAGACTAGGTCTGGGGCCAACGTCCTGACTTTC	CASSQTRSGANVLTF
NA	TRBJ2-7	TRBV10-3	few	TGTGCCATCAACGAGGGAGAATCCGTCGAGCAGTACTTC	CAINEGESVEQYF
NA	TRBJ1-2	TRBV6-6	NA	TGTGCCAGCATACTCGGGGCCCCCGGACATGGCTACACCTTC	CASILGAPGHGYTF
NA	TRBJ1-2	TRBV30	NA	TGTGCCTGGAGTGGCGCAGGGTACTATGGCTACACCTTC	CAWSGAGYYGYTF
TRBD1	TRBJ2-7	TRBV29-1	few	TGCAGCGTTGAGGGGGGACAGGGAGGCTCCTACGAGCAGTACTTC	CSVEGGQGGSYEQYF
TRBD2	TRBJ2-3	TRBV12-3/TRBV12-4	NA	TGTGCCAGCAGTTCGGGACTAGCGGGGGGTTTGGCAGATACGCAGTATTTT	CASSSGLAGGLADTQYF
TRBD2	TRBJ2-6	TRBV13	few	TGTGCCAGCAGCTTACAATACGGGGGGAGTAGGGCCAACGTCCTGACTTTC	CASSLQYGGSRANVLTF
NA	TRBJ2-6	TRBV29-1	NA	TGCAGCGTTGAAGTGAATGCTGGGGCCAACGTCCTGACTTTC	CSVEVNAGANVLTF
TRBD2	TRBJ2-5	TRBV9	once	TGTGCCAGCAGCGTATTTGGGGGGGACGGAGCACAAGAGACCCAGTACTTC	CASSVFGGDGAQETQYF
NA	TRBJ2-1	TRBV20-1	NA	TGCAGTGCTAGCCCCGAGAATGAGCAGTTCTTC	CSASPENEQFF
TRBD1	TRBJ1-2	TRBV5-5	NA	TGTGCCAGCAGCCCCGCACCGACAGGGTCGAACTATGGCTACACCTTC	CASSPAPTGSNYGYTF
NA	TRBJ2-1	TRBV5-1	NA	TGCGCCTGCAGCCGCCAAGGGACCGAGCCCTACAAGGAGCAGTTCTTC	CACSRQGTEPYKEQFF
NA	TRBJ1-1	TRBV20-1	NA	TGCAGTGCAGCCCCACCCCTGACTGGGAACACTGAAGCTTTCTTT	CSAAPPLTGNTEAFF
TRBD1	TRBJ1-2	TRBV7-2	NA	TGTGCCAGCAGGCCTCCGGGACAGTATGGCTACACCTTC	CASRPPGQYGYTF
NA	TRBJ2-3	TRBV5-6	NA	TGTGCCAGCAGCTTGGATTTGAAAGATACGCAGTATTTT	CASSLDLKDTQYF
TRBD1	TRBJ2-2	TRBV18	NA	TGTGCCAGCTCACCGGGGACAGGGCGGGCGACGAACACCGGGGAGCTGTTTTTT	CASSPGTGRATNTGELFF
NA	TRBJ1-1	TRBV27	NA	TGTGCCAGCAGACAAAAAGGATACGGGGGGAACACTGAAGCTTTCTTT	CASRQKGYGGNTEAFF
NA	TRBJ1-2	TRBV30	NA	TGTGCCTGGAGTAGAAGCGCAGGGGCCGTCTTTTATGGCTACACCTTC	CAWSRSAGAVFYGYTF
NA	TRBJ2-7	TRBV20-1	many	TGCAGTGCGGTCGACAGTGAACCTACCTACGAGCAGTACTTC	CSAVDSEPTYEQYF
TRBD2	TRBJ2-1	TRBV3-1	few	TGTGCCAGCAGCCAGGGCGGGGGGTTTCAAAATGAGCAGTTCTTC	CASSQGGGFQNEQFF
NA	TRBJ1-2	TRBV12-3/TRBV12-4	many	TGTGCCAGCAGTTTTTCGGGCTATGGCTACACCTTC	CASSFSGYGYTF
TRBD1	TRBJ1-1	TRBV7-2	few	TGTGCCAGCAGCTACCCCGGGACAGGGGGTACTGAAGCTTTCTTT	CASSYPGTGGTEAFF
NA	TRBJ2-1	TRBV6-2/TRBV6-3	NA	TGTGCCAGCAGAGAGCGGAGTGGCTCCTACAATGAGCAGTTCTTC	CASRERSGSYNEQFF
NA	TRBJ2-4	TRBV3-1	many	TGTGCCAGCAGCCAAGGGCGGCTAGCCAAAAACATTCAGTACTTC	CASSQGRLAKNIQYF
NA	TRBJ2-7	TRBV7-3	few	TGTGCCAGCAGCTCCCTACAGGGGACTTCCGCCGAGCAGTACTTC	CASSSLQGTSAEQYF
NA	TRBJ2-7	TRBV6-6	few	TGTGCCAGCAGTTACTCTGACTACGAGCAGTACTTC	CASSYSDYEQYF
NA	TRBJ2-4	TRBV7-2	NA	TGTGCCAGCAGCCCAACCCCCCTCAGGGAGCAGTACTTC	CASSPTPLREQYF
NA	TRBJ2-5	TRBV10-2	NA	TGCGCCAGCGTTGATAGCGCGAAACAAGAGACCCAGTACTTC	CASVDSAKQETQYF
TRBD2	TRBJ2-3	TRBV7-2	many	TGTGCCAGCAGCCTAAGCGCGGGGGGGACAGATACGCAGTATTTT	CASSLSAGGTDTQYF
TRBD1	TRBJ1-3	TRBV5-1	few	TGCGCCAGCAGCTCACTCCCAGGGACAGGGGGCTCTGGAAACACCATATATTTT	CASSSLPGTGGSGNTIYF
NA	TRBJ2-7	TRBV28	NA	TGTGCCAGCAGTGTTGTTACTGACTCCTACGAGCAGTACTTC	CASSVVTDSYEQYF
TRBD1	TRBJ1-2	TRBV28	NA	TGTGCCAGCAGAACCCGGGACAGCAGAGGCTACACCTTC	CASRTRDSRGYTF
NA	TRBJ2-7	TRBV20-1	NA	TGCAGTGCTAGAGATCGACGCTTACAGGTGTACGAGCAGTACTTC	CSARDRRLQVYEQYF
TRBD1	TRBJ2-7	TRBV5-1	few	TGCGCCAGCAGCTTCAACCGGGACAGGGGATTCTACGAGCAGTACTTC	CASSFNRDRGFYEQYF
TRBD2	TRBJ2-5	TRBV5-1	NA	TGCGCCAGCAGCCACGGGACTAGCGGGGGGAACCAAGAGACCCAGTACTTC	CASSHGTSGGNQETQYF
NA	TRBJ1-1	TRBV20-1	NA	TGCAGTGCTAGAAGGGCCGGGCCGAACACTGAAGCTTTCTTT	CSARRAGPNTEAFF
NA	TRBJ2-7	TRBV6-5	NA	TGTGCCAGCAGGGACCGAGGACGAGCCTGCGAGCAGTACTTC	CASRDRGRACEQYF